The sequence of this TCR beta chain was determined in a study of neurological immune-mediated disorders. Overall study results and limits: As far as clinical or MRI features were concerned, none was associated with the multiple sclerosis repertoire cluster. HTLV-1-associated myelopathy displayed the greatest TCR clonal expansion, and multiple sclerosis exhibited the smallest, lower than that of healthy controls.

In its sample, this clonotype was seen many times. Its specificity is unknown. The CDR3 is 14 amino acids. V lost 4 bases, J lost 1 base, and 4 bases stayed unmatched. Germline V gene sequence: CDR1 SGHRS, CDR2 YFSETQ. TCRdb processed the 5' RACE reads anew with MiXCR; each CDR3 protein has one entry. The table lists more than 75,000 distinct CDR3 sequences, roughly 3.2% of them singletons. This rearrangement joins TRBV5-1 to TRBJ2-5, with 7 bases identical to TRBD1. The sample taken for sequencing was PBMCs. The clonotype was recovered from a woman aged 45-65 years with multiple sclerosis. The chain's CDR3 is CASSERTGQETQYF. In DNA form, the CDR3 reads TGCGCCAGCAGCGAGAGGACAGGCCAAGAGACCCAGTACTTC.